Each of the 21 T cell receptor beta chains below was sequenced from the same sample in a study of TIL therapy for anti-PD-1-resistant metastatic lung cancer. The libraries were made with immunoSEQ v3. TCRdb keeps only in-frame clones here, not all; method: immunoSEQ multiplex PCR. The sample consists of about 50,000 clones, 55% to 75% of them appearing once. Time point specified: pre-treatment sample, taken before nivolumab and TIL therapy. The tumor samples were excised metastases, mostly pleural nodules or supraclavicular lymph nodes. Sequenced material: tumor tissue, taken at baseline. The origin of the receptors is a person between 25 and 79 years old with non-small cell lung cancer.

The V and J genes are TRBV6-5 and TRBJ1-4; 9 nucleotides align to TRBD1. Germline values: CDR1 MNHEY, CDR2 SVGAGI. V trimming: 6 bases; J trimming: 3 bases; junction bases outside the gene matches: 5. This CDR3 comprises 15 residues. This CDR3 is CASRKQGAANEKLFF. CDR3 bases: TGTGCCAGCAGAAAACAGGGGGCGGCTAATGAAAAACTGTTTTTT.

The rearrangement joins TRBV7-9 to TRBJ1-5, with D perhaps TRBD1 (6 bases). V was cut by 8 bases and J by 6 bases, with 20 bases left in between. The CDR3 covers 15 residues. Germline V gene sequence: CDR1 SEHNR, CDR2 FQNEAQ (reference sequence). Written as DNA, the CDR3 is TGTGCCAGCGATTTAGGGGGACCCTCGAGTCAGCCCCAGCATTTT. Translation: CASDLGGPSSQPQHF.

This clone was found once. The V and J genes are TRBV15 and TRBJ2-1; D remains ambiguous. V lost 0 bases, J lost 5 bases, and 8 bases lay in between. CDR3 length: 14 residues. Germline CDR1 and CDR2: LNHNV and YYDKDF (reference sequence). As DNA, the CDR3 is TGTGCCACCAGCAGAGATATTGGAGACAATGAGCAGTTCTTC. Encoded protein: CATSRDIGDNEQFF.

V is TRBV28 and J is TRBJ2-6; D uncertain. Trimming took off 11 bases at V and 0 bases at J, with 8 bases between the two ends. This CDR3 has 13 residues. Looked up from germline, CDR1 is MDHEN and CDR2 is SYDVKM. The CDR3 DNA sequence: TGTGCCGCCGAGGACTCTGGGGCCAACGTCCTGACTTTC. Amino acid sequence: CAAEDSGANVLTF.

The rearrangement links TRBV9 to TRBJ2-1, with 7 bases fitting TRBD2. Looked up from germline, CDR1 is SGDLS and CDR2 is YYNGEE. The J segment lost 2 bases and the V segment lost 3 bases, leaving 5 bases of the junction unmatched. This CDR3 comprises 15 residues. CDR3 sequence reads: CASSAGTNTYNEQFF. The CDR3 DNA is TGTGCCAGCAGCGCCGGGACTAACACCTACAATGAGCAGTTCTTC.

In DNA form, the CDR3 reads TGTGCCATCAGGTCGCAGGGATCTGAGACCTACGAGCAGTACTTC. Translating it yields CAIRSQGSETYEQYF. The rearrangement links TRBV10-3 to TRBJ2-7; D is perhaps TRBD1 (5 bases). V gave up 6 bases and J gave up 2 bases, with 17 bases separating them. The CDR3 is made up of 15 amino acids. CDR1 and CDR2 (germline): ENHRY, SYGVKD.

The V gene is TRBV28, the J gene TRBJ2-1, with 11 bases fitting TRBD2. CDR3 size: 15 residues. Looked up from germline, CDR1 is MDHEN and CDR2 is SYDVKM. V shed 5 bases, J shed 1 base, and the junction held 1 base outside the gene matches. CDR3 sequence reads: CASSRLAGSYNEQFF. In DNA, the CDR3 is TGTGCCAGCAGTCGACTAGCGGGGTCCTACAATGAGCAGTTCTTC.

The CDR3 sequence: CSVGQGGWGTEAFF. The CDR3 region has the DNA TGCAGCGTTGGACAGGGGGGTTGGGGCACTGAAGCTTTCTTT. The rearrangement joins TRBV29-1 to TRBJ1-1; 9 bases agree with TRBD1. Germline V lookup: CDR1 SQVTM, CDR2 ANQGSEA. This CDR3 has 14 amino acids. J gave up 4 bases and V 4 bases, and 7 bases lay outside the gene matches.

The V call is TRBV7-3, the J call TRBJ2-1, with D perhaps matching TRBD2 (5 bases). CDR1 is SGHTA and CDR2 is FQGTGA in the germline V gene. V was trimmed by 5 bases and J by 6 bases, leaving 17 bases between them. The CDR3 totals 15 residues. Written as DNA, the CDR3 is TGTGCCAGCAGCCCCTCCGGCTCGGCGGGCAATGAGCAGTTCTTC. It yields the protein CASSPSGSAGNEQFF.

V usage is TRBV11-2 and J usage is TRBJ2-2, with no clear D. Germline loops: CDR1 SGHAT, CDR2 FQNNGV. Trimming left V 2 bases short and J 1 base short, with 8 bases between. CDR3 size: 15 residues. The CDR3 sequence: CASSLSSRNTGELFF. The CDR3 DNA follows: TGTGCCAGCAGCTTAAGCAGCCGGAACACCGGGGAGCTGTTTTTT.

V gene TRBV18 combines with J gene TRBJ2-7; 8 nucleotides line up with TRBD1. This CDR3 contains 17 residues. Germline V gene lookup returns CDR1 KGHSH and CDR2 LQKENI. Germline trimming cut 3 bases from V and 1 base from J; bases unmatched to any gene: 11. This chain's CDR3 is CASSPGTGRPNSYEQYF. In nucleotides, the CDR3 is TGTGCCAGCTCACCCGGGACAGGACGACCCAATTCCTACGAGCAGTACTTC.

This clone was recorded only once. The chain couples TRBV5-1 to TRBJ1-4; D is possibly TRBD1 (5 bases). Per the germline V gene, CDR1 is SGHRS and CDR2 is YFSETQ. CDR3 length: 14 amino acids. The V end lost 2 bases, the J end lost 6 bases, and 11 bases lay between the germline ends. CDR3 in amino acids: CASSFLGEDEKLFF. CDR3 nucleotide sequence: TGCGCCAGCAGCTTCCTAGGGGAGGATGAAAAACTGTTTTTT.

The chain has TRBV6-5 and TRBJ1-3; no firm D call. The CDR3 has 15 residues. V was pared by 0 bases and J by 0 bases, with 6 bases between. Looked up from germline, CDR1 is MNHEY and CDR2 is SVGAGI. CDR3 nucleotide sequence: TGTGCCAGCAGTTACTCCCCAAACTCTGGAAACACCATATATTTT. This gives the protein CASSYSPNSGNTIYF.

This clone was seen only a few times. The V gene is TRBV9, the J gene TRBJ1-3; D gene uncertain. Deletions cut 5 bases from V and 0 bases from J, with 9 bases between. CDR3 length: 14 residues. The germline V gene has CDR1 SGDLS and CDR2 YYNGEE. CDR3 nucleotides: TGTGCCAGCAGTGGACGGCTCTCTGGAAACACCATATATTTT. Residues: CASSGRLSGNTIYF.

A few counts support this clone. The V call is TRBV7-3, the J call TRBJ2-1, with 8 bases lining up with TRBD1. This CDR3 contains 14 residues. In germline, CDR1 is SGHTA, CDR2 FQGTGA. The trim removed 3 bases at V and 6 bases at J, leaving 4 bases unmatched. The CDR3 is CASSFGQGGNEQFF. The CDR3 bases are TGTGCCAGCAGCTTTGGACAGGGCGGCAATGAGCAGTTCTTC.

The chain joins TRBV15 to TRBJ2-7; possibly TRBD2 for D (7 bases). V lost 4 bases to trimming and J lost 3 bases, with 16 bases between them. CDR3 length: 15 amino acids. CDR1 is LNHNV, CDR2 YYDKDF, per germline (reference sequence). CDR3 loop: CATSKMGGLGYEQYF. DNA for the CDR3: TGTGCCACCAGCAAAATGGGGGGGCTCGGCTACGAGCAGTACTTC.

The V gene is TRBV27, the J gene TRBJ2-5; TRBD2 matches at 8 bases. This CDR3 region has 15 residues. Germline values: CDR1 MNHEY, CDR2 SMNVEV (reference sequence). The V gene end was trimmed by 3 bases and the J gene end by 3 bases; junction bases not matched to a gene: 6. CDR3: CASSFWGGGKETQYF. In DNA, the CDR3 is TGTGCCAGCAGTTTCTGGGGCGGGGGGAAAGAGACCCAGTACTTC.

This chain connects TRBV19 to TRBJ1-2; D not resolved. Germline-derived CDR1 and CDR2 are LNHDA and SQIVND (reference sequence). This CDR3 spans 16 amino acids. Trimming removed 5 bases at V and 2 bases at J, with 18 bases between. Written as DNA, the CDR3 is TGTGCCAGTAGTTTGATTCCTCAGATATTCAACTATGGCTACACCTTC. It specifies CASSLIPQIFNYGYTF.

The genes are TRBV5-4 and TRBJ2-5, with TRBD2 matching over 8 bases. Germline trimming cut 4 bases from V and 0 bases from J; bases unmatched to any gene: 14. Looked up from germline, CDR1 is SGHNT and CDR2 is YYREEE (reference sequence). The CDR3 sequence is 18 residues long. The CDR3 nucleotides are TGTGCCAGCAGCCCCGATCCCGGGGGGGCCTTCAACCAAGAGACCCAGTACTTC. Translated, it gives CASSPDPGGAFNQETQYF.

V is TRBV2 and J is TRBJ1-1, with D possibly being TRBD1 (5 bases). The CDR3 sequence is 14 residues long. V lost 8 bases to trimming and J lost 5 bases, with 18 bases between them. The V gene's germline CDR1 is SNHLY and CDR2 FYNNEI. In DNA form, the CDR3 reads TGTGCCAGCTGCCGGGACTTCATAGGGACTGAAGCTTTCTTT. Translating it yields CASCRDFIGTEAFF.

The gene calls are TRBV7-9 and TRBJ2-7, with D possibly being TRBD1 or TRBD2 (6 bases each). V lost 1 base to trimming and J lost 3 bases, with 10 bases between them. The V gene's germline CDR1 is SEHNR and CDR2 FQNEAQ (reference sequence). This CDR3 spans 14 amino acids. The chain's CDR3 is CASSLVGGHYEQYF. The CDR3 DNA reads TGTGCCAGCAGCTTAGTGGGGGGCCACTACGAGCAGTACTTC.